The present T cell receptor (beta chain) was sequenced within a study of CD8 T cells in Susac syndrome. The authors reverse transcribed about 0.5 to 1 ug RNA with random hexamers. Each CDR3 protein is one row after TCRdb ran MiXCR on the immunoSEQ multiplex PCR reads. The sample consists of roughly 200,000 distinct CDR3 sequences, roughly 91% of them appearing once. Negative isolation was used for CD8+ and CD4+ T cells, and FACS enrichment was applied to TEMRA cells. This CDR3 comprises 14 residues. Germline CDR1 is SGHRS and CDR2 is YFSETQ. V lost 2 bases and J 3 bases, leaving 11 bases between the germline ends.

The chain is built from TRBV5-1 and TRBJ1-1, with D hard to call. The sample taken for sequencing was CD4+ T cells from PBMCs. The origin of this receptor is a human donor with Susac syndrome. CDR3 bases: TGCGCCAGCAGCTTCAACCATCGAGACACTGAAGCTTTCTTT. Its protein is CASSFNHRDTEAFF.